The next 23 T cell receptor beta chains were all read from a single sample in a study of blood T cell repertoires in COVID-19. Data came from immunoSEQ multiplex PCR; TCRdb stores just in-frame clones and leaves some out. The data contain under 8,000 clones, roughly 87% of them singletons. Sequencing was carried out using peripheral blood. The origin of the receptors is a man in his 70s with active COVID-19.

The V and J genes are TRBV6-1 and TRBJ1-5, with 7 nucleotides matching TRBD1. Losses at the gene ends were 0 bases for V and 12 bases for J; bases not matched to a gene: 8. CDR3 size: 14 residues. Germline-derived CDR1 and CDR2 are MNHNS and SASEGT. The CDR3 here is CASSEAPRGDRQHF. For the CDR3, the DNA is TGTGCCAGCAGTGAAGCGCCCAGGGGGGATCGCCAGCATTTT.

Concerning this clone: Other nucleotide sequences from this sample produce the same CDR3. The chain is built from TRBV30 and TRBJ2-7, with a weak D call TRBD1 (5 bases). CDR3 length equals 13 residues. Germline V gene lookup returns CDR1 GTSNPN and CDR2 SVGIG (reference sequence). Trimming removed 0 bases at V and 3 bases at J, with 9 bases between. CDR3 loop: CAWSVGQGYEQYF. The DNA for the CDR3 is TGTGCCTGGAGTGTAGGCCAGGGCTACGAGCAGTACTTC.

The chain links TRBV29-1 to TRBJ2-1; D ambiguous. Germline CDR1 and CDR2: SQVTM and ANQGSEA. The CDR3 runs 10 residues. Trimming cost V 5 bases and J 12 bases, with 11 bases left between them. CDR3 sequence: CSVKFVVQFF. In DNA, the CDR3 is TGCAGCGTTAAATTCGTTGTGCAGTTCTTC.

The CDR3, as DNA: TGTGCCATCAGTGAGTCGGGGACACGTTCATATGGCTACACCTTC. It encodes CAISESGTRSYGYTF. This chain links TRBV10-3 with TRBJ1-2; D is perhaps TRBD1 (6 bases). V was cut by 0 bases and J by 5 bases, with 13 bases left in between. Germline V gene sequence: CDR1 ENHRY, CDR2 SYGVKD. CDR3 length: 15 residues.

The V gene is TRBV5-6, the J gene TRBJ2-7; the D gene is possibly TRBD2 (5 bases). Deletions cut 0 bases from V and 5 bases from J, with 12 bases between. CDR3 length: 14 amino acids. Looked up from germline, CDR1 is SGHDT and CDR2 is YYEEEE. CDR3 DNA: TGTGCCAGCAGCTTGGCTTCGGGGTATAACGAGCAGTACTTC. This codes for CASSLASGYNEQYF.

V usage is TRBV7-9 and J usage is TRBJ1-4; D not certain. The CDR3 runs 16 residues. Germline V gene sequence: CDR1 SEHNR, CDR2 FQNEAQ (reference sequence). The V end was cut by 5 bases, the J end by 0 bases, with 13 bases between. The CDR3 DNA reads TGTGCCAGCAGCCTGCGCGGGTCAGCAACTAATGAAAAACTGTTTTTT. It specifies CASSLRGSATNEKLFF.

The chain recombines TRBV7-3 with TRBJ2-2; 9 bases agree with TRBD2. Unmatched junction bases numbered 2, after V lost 5 bases and J lost 1 base. The CDR3 is 15 residues long. Germline values: CDR1 SGHTA, CDR2 FQGTGA. The CDR3 DNA follows: TGTGCCAGCAGCGGTAGCGGGGGGAACACCGGGGAGCTGTTTTTT. Translated: CASSGSGGNTGELFF. Supplemented by reference TRBV7-3 and TRBJ2-2, the full variable domain reads GAGVSQTPSNKVTEKGKYVELRCDPISGHTALYWYRQSLGQGPEFLIYFQGTGAADDSGLPNDRFFAVRPEGSVSTLKIQRTERGDSAVYLCASSGSGGNTGELFFGEGSRLTVL.

The DNA for the CDR3 is TGTGCCACCCCCACAGCGGAAAGTTTGGCCGGGGAGCTGTTTTTT. It specifies CATPTAESLAGELFF. The chain uses TRBV24-1 and TRBJ2-2, with D maybe TRBD2 (5 bases). The CDR3 sequence is 15 residues long. CDR1 is KGHDR and CDR2 is SFDVKD in the germline V gene. Trimming cost V 9 bases and J 6 bases, with 19 bases left between them.

This sequence joins TRBV4-1 and TRBJ2-1; 8 positions match TRBD1. Germline loops: CDR1 MGHRA, CDR2 YSYEKL. CDR3 length: 17 amino acids. Trimming took 0 bases from V and 2 from J; bases not matched to a gene: 6. CDR3 in DNA: TGCGCCAGCAGCCAAGATAGGACAGGGCCACCCTACAATGAGCAGTTCTTC. Translated: CASSQDRTGPPYNEQFF.

The rearrangement links TRBV5-1 to TRBJ1-1, with D unresolved. Germline-derived CDR1 and CDR2 are SGHRS and YFSETQ. The CDR3 runs to 14 residues. The V and J ends lost 5 bases and 4 bases respectively, with 15 bases between them. CDR3 DNA sequence: TGCGCCAGCAGGGGAAGGGCGGGAGGCACTGAAGCTTTCTTT. This gives the protein CASRGRAGGTEAFF.

The V call is TRBV19, the J call TRBJ2-7; 9 bases match TRBD1. Unmatched junction bases numbered 4, after V lost 5 bases and J lost 2 bases. Germline loops: CDR1 LNHDA, CDR2 SQIVND (reference sequence). The CDR3 length is 14 residues. CDR3 residues: CASSSGTGTYEQYF. CDR3 DNA sequence: TGTGCCAGTAGTTCAGGGACAGGGACCTACGAGCAGTACTTC.

The chain combines TRBV3-1 (or the pseudogene TRBV3-2) with TRBJ2-5; 12 bases map to TRBD2. Trimming took 1 base from V and 4 from J; bases not matched to a gene: 7. The CDR3 is 17 residues long. The germline V gene encodes CDR1 LGHDT and CDR2 YNNKEL (reference sequence). CDR3 bases: TGTGCCAGCAGCCAAGTCGCACTAGCGGGGGGCGGAGAGACCCAGTACTTC. This codes for CASSQVALAGGGETQYF.

V usage is TRBV19 and J usage is TRBJ2-2, with 7 bases matching TRBD1. CDR3 length: 15 residues. V lost 5 bases to trimming and J lost 5 bases; unmatched junction nucleotides: 8. CDR1 and CDR2 (germline): LNHDA, SQIVND (reference sequence). CDR3 loop: CASSPGTVPTGELFF. CDR3 in DNA: TGTGCCAGTAGTCCCGGGACAGTACCGACCGGGGAGCTGTTTTTT.

The genes are TRBV5-5 and TRBJ2-5, with TRBD1 as a possible D gene (6 bases). Germline V lookup: CDR1 SGHKS, CDR2 YYEKEE (reference sequence). Trimming stripped 0 bases from V and 4 bases from J, with 16 bases between. This CDR3 is built from 16 residues. The DNA of the CDR3 is TGTGCCAGCAGCTTGGTGGTAGGGGGTATTGGAGAGACCCAGTACTTC. Translating gives CASSLVVGGIGETQYF.

V usage is TRBV4-1 and J usage is TRBJ1-1, with unresolved D. CDR1 and CDR2 (germline): MGHRA, YSYEKL. CDR3 size: 15 residues. V shed 2 bases and J shed 0 bases, with 10 bases lying between them. DNA for the CDR3: TGCGCCAGCAGCCAACTGGCCTTACTGAACACTGAAGCTTTCTTT. Its protein is CASSQLALLNTEAFF.

This chain connects TRBV2 to TRBJ1-5; 7 nucleotides match TRBD1. With V trimmed by 5 bases and J by 0 bases, 7 bases remained unmatched. The CDR3 is made up of 16 amino acids. Germline CDR1 reads SNHLY; CDR2 reads FYNNEI. CDR3 sequence reads: CASSWRDSNSNQPQHF. The DNA for the CDR3 is TGTGCCAGCAGTTGGCGGGACAGCAATAGCAATCAGCCCCAGCATTTT.

The V call is TRBV7-9, the J call TRBJ2-2, with D tentatively TRBD1 (6 bases). V was cut by 5 bases and J by 6 bases, with 22 bases left in between. This CDR3 contains 17 residues. In germline, CDR1 is SEHNR, CDR2 FQNEAQ (reference sequence). Here the CDR3 reads CASSRSTGSFEAGELFF. DNA of the CDR3: TGTGCCAGCAGCCGCTCGACAGGTTCCTTCGAAGCCGGGGAGCTGTTTTTT.

This chain joins TRBV5-6 and TRBJ1-5; 8 bases fit TRBD1. The CDR3 spans 16 residues. Germline assignment: CDR1 SGHDT and CDR2 YYEEEE. V gave up 3 bases and J gave up 4 bases; unmatched junction bases: 9. This CDR3 reads CASSYWTGIYNQPQHF. CDR3 DNA sequence: TGTGCCAGCAGCTACTGGACAGGGATCTATAATCAGCCCCAGCATTTT.

V gene TRBV5-1 combines with J gene TRBJ1-1, with TRBD1 as a possible D gene (5 bases). The germline V and J ends were trimmed by 6 bases and 1 base, with 13 bases remaining between them. CDR1 and CDR2 (germline): SGHRS, YFSETQ. This CDR3 has 14 amino acids. CDR3 DNA: TGCGCCAGCACCACCGACAGCTGGAACACTGAAGCTTTCTTT. It codes for CASTTDSWNTEAFF.

J is TRBJ2-1 and V is TRBV11-1; D is perhaps TRBD1 (8 bases). V lost 7 bases, J lost 8 bases, and 24 bases lay in between. This CDR3 region has 16 residues. The germline CDR1 and CDR2 sequences are SGHAT and FQDESV (reference sequence). The CDR3, as DNA: TGTGCCAGCACCCCCGGGCCAGGACAGGGAGGGCATGAGCAGTTCTTC. Translated, it gives CASTPGPGQGGHEQFF.

The chain recombines TRBV4-3 with TRBJ2-1; 8 bases align to TRBD1. This CDR3 contains 15 residues. The V segment lost 4 bases and the J segment 3 bases; nucleotides outside the gene matches: 5. In germline, CDR1 is LGHNA, CDR2 YSLEER. This CDR3 is CASSLDREDYNEQFF. CDR3 in DNA: TGCGCCAGCAGCCTGGACAGGGAAGACTACAATGAGCAGTTCTTC.

V and J are TRBV6-6 and TRBJ1-5, with 9 bases identical to TRBD1. This CDR3 contains 15 residues. Per the germline V gene, CDR1 is MNHNY and CDR2 is SVGAGI (reference sequence). The trim removed 5 bases at V and 9 bases at J, leaving 11 bases unmatched. The CDR3 nucleotides are TGTGCCAGCAGTCCCGGACAGGGGATAACGGGGCCCCAGCATTTT. This codes for CASSPGQGITGPQHF.

This clone was recorded once. V usage is TRBV18 and J usage is TRBJ2-2, with D possibly matching TRBD1 (5 bases). Germline loops: CDR1 KGHSH, CDR2 LQKENI. V lost 8 bases and J lost 1, with 11 bases in between. The CDR3 is 14 amino acids. Written as DNA, the CDR3 is TGTGCCAGCCTCCAGGGCTTGAACACCGGGGAGCTGTTTTTT. Amino acids: CASLQGLNTGELFF.